A single sample is the source of the 32 T cell receptor beta chains below, sequenced in a study of blood T cell repertoires in COVID-19. Produced via immunoSEQ multiplex PCR; TCRdb's table is partial and in-frame only. The sample records 270,000 or so clones, roughly 90% being singletons. Sequenced material: PBMCs or T cells enriched from blood (not recorded which). The receptors derive from a man aged 40-49 years who had been exposed to COVID-19.

The chain couples TRBV10-3 to TRBJ1-3, with D unresolved. The CDR3 totals 14 residues. Trimming removed 8 bases at V and 0 bases at J, with 11 bases between. Looked up from germline, CDR1 is ENHRY and CDR2 is SYGVKD. The CDR3 nucleotides are TGTGCCATCTCCGGCGGGAGCTCTGGAAACACCATATATTTT. It encodes CAISGGSSGNTIYF.

The chain employs TRBV7-3 and TRBJ2-3; TRBD2 aligns across 7 bases. Germline V gene lookup returns CDR1 SGHTA and CDR2 FQGTGA. V trimming: 4 bases; J trimming: 4 bases; junction bases outside the gene matches: 14. This CDR3 is built from 17 residues. The CDR3 here is CASSSVASGPGSDTQYF. CDR3 DNA sequence: TGTGCCAGCAGCTCTGTTGCTAGCGGCCCCGGCTCAGATACGCAGTATTTT.

This clone has a single count. The rearrangement joins TRBV5-4 to TRBJ2-7; no firm D call. The CDR3 spans 13 residues. Germline CDR1 is SGHNT and CDR2 is YYREEE (reference sequence). Trimming left V 2 bases short and J 3 bases short, with 9 bases between. The CDR3 is CASSFQFGYEQYF. CDR3 coding DNA: TGTGCCAGCAGCTTCCAGTTTGGCTACGAGCAGTACTTC.

This chain links TRBV3-1 (or the pseudogene TRBV3-2) with TRBJ2-2; 13 nucleotides agree with TRBD2. With V trimmed by 5 bases and J by 7 bases, 10 bases remained unmatched. The length of the CDR3 is 17 residues. In germline, CDR1 is LGHDT, CDR2 YNNKEL (reference sequence). The chain's CDR3 is CASSTGLAGVFGGELFF. CDR3 nucleotide sequence: TGTGCCAGCAGCACCGGACTAGCGGGAGTATTTGGCGGGGAGCTGTTTTTT.

V is TRBV29-1 and J is TRBJ1-5; D is uncertain. V was clipped by 4 bases and J by 0 bases, with 7 bases between them. Germline CDR1 reads SQVTM; CDR2 reads ANQGSEA. This CDR3 spans 13 amino acids. CDR3 amino acids: CSVGENSNQPQHF. The CDR3 DNA reads as TGCAGCGTTGGTGAGAATAGCAATCAGCCCCAGCATTTT.

The chain carries TRBV30 and TRBJ2-3, with TRBD2 matching 13 bases. This CDR3 is 17 amino acids long. Losses at the gene ends were 3 bases for V and 7 bases for J; bases not matched to a gene: 13. Germline V gene sequence: CDR1 GTSNPN, CDR2 SVGIG (reference sequence). The CDR3 DNA reads TGTGCCTGGAGCCGCCCCAGACTAGCGGGAGGTCGGTATACGCAGTATTTT. This sequence encodes CAWSRPRLAGGRYTQYF.

J is TRBJ2-5 and V is TRBV5-4; 13 bases agree with TRBD2. V shed 3 bases and J 2 bases; nucleotides not matched to a gene: 7. CDR1 is SGHNT and CDR2 is YYREEE in the germline V gene (reference sequence). CDR3 length equals 17 residues. The CDR3 bases are TGTGCCAGCAGCTCGGCGACTAGCGGGAGGTGGCAAGAGACCCAGTACTTC. Translating it yields CASSSATSGRWQETQYF.

The V and J genes are TRBV25-1 and TRBJ2-3; TRBD2 might be the D (5 bases). Germline V gene sequence: CDR1 MGHDK, CDR2 SYGVNS. V lost 1 base to trimming and J lost 4 bases, with 6 bases between them. The CDR3 has 13 amino acids. The CDR3 bases are TGTGCCAGCAGTGAATCCGGGGCAGATACGCAGTATTTT. Translating it yields CASSESGADTQYF.

The gene calls are TRBV4-1 and TRBJ1-2; D is perhaps TRBD1 (5 bases). V lost 0 bases and J lost 3, with 8 bases in between. Germline CDR1 MGHRA, CDR2 YSYEKL. CDR3 length: 14 residues. The CDR3 reads CASSQETGDYGYTF. Here the CDR3 DNA reads TGCGCCAGCAGCCAAGAAACAGGTGACTATGGCTACACCTTC.

The chain employs TRBV19 and TRBJ1-5; a possible D gene is TRBD1 (5 bases). The CDR3 totals 16 residues. Germline CDR1 and CDR2: LNHDA and SQIVND (reference sequence). V gave up 1 base and J gave up 4 bases, with 14 bases separating them. CDR3 sequence (DNA): TGTGCCAGTAGTATAGGATTGACAGTGCTTAATCAGCCCCAGCATTTT. This translates into CASSIGLTVLNQPQHF.

The chain employs TRBV29-1 and TRBJ2-7; D possibly corresponds to TRBD1 (6 bases). CDR3 length: 13 residues. The germline gives CDR1 SQVTM, CDR2 ANQGSEA. The V and J ends lost 4 bases and 7 bases respectively, with 17 bases between them. The DNA for the CDR3 is TGCAGCGTTGTCGGAGTCAGGGGATATGAGCAGTACTTC. It specifies CSVVGVRGYEQYF.

This clone was picked up one time. The genes are TRBV28 and TRBJ1-1; TRBD1 agrees at 7 bases. V gave up 6 bases and J gave up 4 bases; unmatched junction bases: 8. The germline gives CDR1 MDHEN, CDR2 SYDVKM. The CDR3 is 14 amino acids. CDR3 DNA sequence: TGTGCCAGCAGCTTCGGACAGGAAGGCACTGAAGCTTTCTTT. Its protein product is CASSFGQEGTEAFF. Full variable domain (missing parts from reference TRBV28 and TRBJ1-1): DVKVTQSSRYLVKRTGEKVFLECVQDMDHENMFWYRQDPGLGLRLIYFSYDVKMKEKGDIPEGYSVSREKKERFSLILESASTNQTSMYLCASSFGQEGTEAFFGQGTRLTVV.

The chain joins TRBV10-3 to TRBJ1-5; D uncertain. CDR3 length: 11 residues. Germline V gives CDR1 ENHRY, CDR2 SYGVKD. V was clipped by 8 bases and J by 6 bases, with 8 bases between them. The CDR3, as DNA: TGTGCCATCTGGAGTTTTCAGCCCCAGCATTTT. Translation: CAIWSFQPQHF.

The chain is built from TRBV30 and TRBJ1-1; D remains unclear. Germline values: CDR1 GTSNPN, CDR2 SVGIG (reference sequence). V was clipped by 3 bases and J by 2 bases, with 10 bases between them. This CDR3 has 13 residues. In DNA, the CDR3 is TGTGCCTGGAGCACCGGGGATAACACTGAAGCTTTCTTT. This gives the protein CAWSTGDNTEAFF.

J is TRBJ2-7 and V is TRBV4-1, with D perhaps matching TRBD1 (6 bases). The CDR3 sequence is 20 residues long. The V end lost 3 bases, the J end lost 6 bases, and 33 bases lay between the germline ends. The germline gives CDR1 MGHRA, CDR2 YSYEKL. The CDR3 here is CASSHHPGRGETGTAFEQYF. The CDR3 DNA is TGCGCCAGCAGCCACCACCCAGGCAGGGGTGAAACCGGGACGGCCTTCGAGCAGTACTTC.

The J gene is TRBJ1-2, the V gene TRBV6-5; 7 bases are shared with TRBD1. There are 14 residues in the CDR3. The J segment lost 3 bases and the V segment lost 8 bases, leaving 9 bases of the junction unmatched. From germline, CDR1 is MNHEY and CDR2 SVGAGI. This CDR3 is CASGTEVNYYGYTF. CDR3 nucleotides: TGTGCCAGCGGGACAGAAGTTAATTACTATGGCTACACCTTC.

The rearrangement links TRBV3-1 (or the pseudogene TRBV3-2) to TRBJ1-2; D not resolved. The CDR3 covers 13 residues. Trimming pared 2 bases from V and 7 bases from J, leaving 11 bases between. The V gene's germline CDR1 is LGHDT and CDR2 YNNKEL (reference sequence). This CDR3 is CASSQYAGGGYTF. CDR3 nucleotides: TGTGCCAGCAGCCAATATGCGGGCGGTGGCTACACCTTC.

J is TRBJ1-4 and V is TRBV30; 7 nucleotides line up with TRBD1. This CDR3 has 13 amino acids. Germline loops: CDR1 GTSNPN, CDR2 SVGIG (reference sequence). With 6 bases clipped from V and 4 bases from J, the junction kept 5 bases outside the gene matches. CDR3 coding DNA: TGTGCCTGTTCACAGGGGTATAATGAAAAACTGTTTTTT. Residues: CACSQGYNEKLFF.

This rearrangement joins TRBV19 to TRBJ1-5, with TRBD1 identical over 9 bases. With V trimmed by 0 bases and J by 6 bases, 6 bases remained unmatched. CDR3 length: 16 amino acids. Germline CDR1 reads LNHDA; CDR2 reads SQIVND (reference sequence). CDR3 nucleotide sequence: TGTGCCAGTAGTATAGAGGGACAGGGCATCGGTCAGCCCCAGCATTTT. Translated, it gives CASSIEGQGIGQPQHF.

J is TRBJ2-2 and V is TRBV29-1; D possibly corresponds to TRBD2 (6 bases). The V gene lost 3 bases and the J gene lost 5 bases, with 13 bases spanning the gap. This CDR3 region has 14 residues. The germline V gene encodes CDR1 SQVTM and CDR2 ANQGSEA. The CDR3 nucleotides read TGCAGCGTTGATCTCGGACGGGGGACCGGGGAGCTGTTTTTT. Translating gives CSVDLGRGTGELFF.

This chain uses TRBV15 with TRBJ1-2; D is undetermined. Germline-derived CDR1 and CDR2 are LNHNV and YYDKDF (reference sequence). The ends were cut back, 3 bases at V and 6 bases at J, with 14 bases in the middle. This CDR3 has 14 amino acids. CDR3 DNA: TGTGCCACCAGCAGGGTGGGAGGGATAGATGGCTACACCTTC. Its translation is CATSRVGGIDGYTF.

This clone was detected only once. The V gene is TRBV20-1, the J gene TRBJ2-2, with a tentative D call TRBD2 (6 bases). Trimming left V 3 bases short and J 7 bases short, with 15 bases between. This CDR3 comprises 14 residues. From germline, CDR1 is DFQATT and CDR2 SNEGSKA (reference sequence). The DNA of the CDR3 is TGCAGTGCTAGTAACCAGGGAGCGGGCGGGGAGCTGTTTTTT. Translation: CSASNQGAGGELFF.

The chain combines TRBV11-2 with TRBJ1-2; possible D gene TRBD1, 5 bases. The CDR3 is 13 residues long. Looked up from germline, CDR1 is SGHAT and CDR2 is FQNNGV. Trimming removed 2 bases from V and 7 bases from J, with 11 bases in between. CDR3 sequence reads: CASSLKGNGGYTF. CDR3 coding DNA: TGTGCCAGCAGCTTAAAGGGGAACGGTGGCTACACCTTC. Variable domain in full (rest from reference TRBV11-2 and TRBJ1-2): EAGVAQSPRYKIIEKRQSVAFWCNPISGHATLYWYQQILGQGPKLLIQFQNNGVVDDSQLPKDRFSAERLKGVDSTLKIQPAKLEDSAVYLCASSLKGNGGYTFGSGTRLTVV.

This chain links TRBV19 with TRBJ2-7; tentative D call: TRBD2 (6 bases). From germline, CDR1 is LNHDA and CDR2 SQIVND (reference sequence). CDR3 size: 14 residues. Trimming left V 2 bases short and J 7 bases short, with 15 bases between. DNA for the CDR3: TGTGCCAGTAGTATAATGGAGGGCTCGGGGGAGCAGTACTTC. It is translated as CASSIMEGSGEQYF.

V is TRBV20-1 and J is TRBJ1-2; 7 positions match TRBD1. The germline V gene encodes CDR1 DFQATT and CDR2 SNEGSKA (reference sequence). CDR3 size: 11 residues. The J segment lost 6 bases and the V segment lost 7 bases, leaving 5 bases of the junction unmatched. CDR3 protein: CSGDRRDGYTF. The CDR3 nucleotides read TGCAGTGGGGACAGAAGGGATGGCTACACCTTC.

The rearrangement joins TRBV28 to TRBJ1-2; D perhaps matches TRBD1 (6 bases). Germline lookup yields CDR1 MDHEN and CDR2 SYDVKM. The germline V and J ends were trimmed by 5 bases and 8 bases, with 12 bases remaining between them. This CDR3 is built from 12 residues. DNA of the CDR3: TGTGCCAGCAGTACCGCAGGACAGGGCTACACCTTC. This encodes CASSTAGQGYTF.

The chain has TRBV2 and TRBJ2-3; 8 bases match TRBD2. CDR1 and CDR2 from the germline V gene are SNHLY and FYNNEI. CDR3 length equals 14 residues. J gave up 5 bases and V 7 bases, and 8 bases lay outside the gene matches. CDR3 nucleotide sequence: TGTGCCAGCATTCGAGCGGGAGCCAAAGATACGCAGTATTTT. Its protein product is CASIRAGAKDTQYF.

This chain connects TRBV5-1 to TRBJ1-1, with TRBD1 as a possible D gene (6 bases). This CDR3 comprises 15 residues. Trimming pared 5 bases from V and 5 bases from J, leaving 19 bases between. CDR1 is SGHRS, CDR2 YFSETQ, per germline. In DNA form, the CDR3 reads TGCGCCAGCAGTTTGCCACTAGGGGGTGAGACTGAAGCTTTCTTT. Translating it yields CASSLPLGGETEAFF. The full variable domain, completed using reference TRBV5-1 and TRBJ1-1, is KAGVTQTPRYLIKTRGQQVTLSCSPISGHRSVSWYQQTPGQGLQFLFEYFSETQRNKGNFPGRFSGRQFSNSRSEMNVSTLELGDSALYLCASSLPLGGETEAFFGQGTRLTVV.

Details on this clone: One end of the junction does not line up with germline, which may come from a read error. The chain couples TRBV7-9 to TRBJ2-1; 7 bases are shared with TRBD2. Germline V gene data show CDR1 as SEHNR and CDR2 as FQNEAQ (reference sequence). The CDR3 consists of 15 residues. The CDR3 DNA follows: TGTGCCAGCGGCTTTGAAGCGGGACCCTACAATGAGCAGTTCTTC. Protein product: CASGFEAGPYNEQFF.

The chain is built from TRBV19 and TRBJ2-5; 8 nucleotides agree with TRBD1. V lost 4 bases and J lost 4; bases outside the gene matches: 2. The CDR3 length is 13 residues. CDR1 is LNHDA, CDR2 SQIVND, per germline (reference sequence). The DNA for the CDR3 is TGTGCCAGTAGTACAGGGGGCGGAGAGACCCAGTACTTC. It codes for CASSTGGGETQYF.

The CDR3 sequence is CAWRTASSYNSPLHF. DNA of the CDR3: TGTGCCTGGAGGACAGCGAGCTCCTATAATTCACCCCTCCACTTT. The chain couples TRBV30 to TRBJ1-6, with D perhaps TRBD1 (5 bases). V was clipped by 3 bases and J by 0 bases, with 9 bases between them. The CDR3 is 15 amino acids. Germline V lookup: CDR1 GTSNPN, CDR2 SVGIG (reference sequence).

The J gene is TRBJ1-5, the V gene TRBV6-5, with D tentatively TRBD1 (6 bases). Germline V gene lookup returns CDR1 MNHEY and CDR2 SVGAGI. Trimming shortened V by 5 bases and J by 7 bases, and 12 bases separated the two germline ends. CDR3 size: 13 residues. The CDR3: CASSIGGLQPQHF. CDR3 DNA: TGTGCCAGCAGTATAGGGGGTTTGCAGCCCCAGCATTTT.